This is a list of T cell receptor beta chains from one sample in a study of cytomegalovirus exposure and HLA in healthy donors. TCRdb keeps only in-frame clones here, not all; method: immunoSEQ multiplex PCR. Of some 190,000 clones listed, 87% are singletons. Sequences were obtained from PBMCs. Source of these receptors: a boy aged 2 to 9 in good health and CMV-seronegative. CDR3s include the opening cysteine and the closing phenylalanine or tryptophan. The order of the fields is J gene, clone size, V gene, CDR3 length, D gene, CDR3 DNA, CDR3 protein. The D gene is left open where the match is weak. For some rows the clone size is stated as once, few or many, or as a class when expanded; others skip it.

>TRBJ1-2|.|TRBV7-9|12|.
TGTGCCAGCAGTCCACAGGGAAATGGCTACACCTTC
CASSPQGNGYTF
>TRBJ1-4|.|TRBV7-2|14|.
TGTGCCAGCAGCGCGGGTCCCAATATTGAAAAACTGTTTTTT
CASSAGPNIEKLFF
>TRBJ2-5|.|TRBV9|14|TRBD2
TGTGCCAGCAGCCCTCGGGGGGTTGTGGAGACCCAGTACTTC
CASSPRGVVETQYF
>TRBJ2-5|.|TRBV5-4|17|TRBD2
TGTGCCAGCAAGAGGGGAGCGGGGGCCGCCCACCAAGAGACCCAGTACTTC
CASKRGAGAAHQETQYF
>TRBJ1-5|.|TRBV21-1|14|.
TGTGCCACCCAACAGGGGGCGTGCAATCAGCCCCAGCATTTT
CATQQGACNQPQHF
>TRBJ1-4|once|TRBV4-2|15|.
TGTGCCAGCAGCCAAGATGGGGGGTACCTTGAAAAACTGTTTTTT
CASSQDGGYLEKLFF
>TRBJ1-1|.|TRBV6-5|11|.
TGTGCCAGCACCGCGGGCACTGAAGCTTTCTTT
CASTAGTEAFF
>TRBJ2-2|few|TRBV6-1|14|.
TGTGCCAGCAAGCCTACCGCGAACACCGGGGAGCTGTTTTTT
CASKPTANTGELFF
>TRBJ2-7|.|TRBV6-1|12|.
TGTGCCAGCACACTCAGGGGTTACGAGCAGTACTTC
CASTLRGYEQYF
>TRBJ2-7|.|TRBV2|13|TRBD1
TGTGCCAGCAGTTACAGGGGGCGCACCGAGCAGTACTTC
CASSYRGRTEQYF
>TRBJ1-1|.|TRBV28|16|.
TGTGCCAGCAGTTTTGGGGGAGGGGTAGGGAACACTGAAGCTTTCTTT
CASSFGGGVGNTEAFF
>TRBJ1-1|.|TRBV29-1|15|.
TGCAGCGTAGTTCCACGGGTCGCCTTTAACACTGAAGCTTTCTTT
CSVVPRVAFNTEAFF
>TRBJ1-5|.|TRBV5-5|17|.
TGTGCCAGCAGCTTGAATTTGTGGGCGACGGGCAATCAGCCCCAGCATTTT
CASSLNLWATGNQPQHF
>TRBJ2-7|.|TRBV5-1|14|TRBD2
TGCGCCAGCAGAGTCAGCGGGAGTACGTACGAGCAGTACTTC
CASRVSGSTYEQYF
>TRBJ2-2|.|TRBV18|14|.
TGTGCCAGCTCGCTCGGGAGAAAGGGCGGGGAGCTGTTTTTT
CASSLGRKGGELFF
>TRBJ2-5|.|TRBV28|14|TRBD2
TGTGCCAGCATCAGCGGGAGCCTAGGGGAGACCCAGTACTTC
CASISGSLGETQYF
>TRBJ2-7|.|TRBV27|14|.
TGTGCCAGCAGTTCTCGGCGGGGAGATAACGAGCAGTACTTC
CASSSRRGDNEQYF
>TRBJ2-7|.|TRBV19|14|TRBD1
TGTGCCAGTAGCCTAATTTCACAGGGGCGCGAGCAGTACTTC
CASSLISQGREQYF
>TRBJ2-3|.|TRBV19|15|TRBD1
TGTGCCAGTAGTATGGGACAGGGGTCCGCAGATACGCAGTATTTT
CASSMGQGSADTQYF
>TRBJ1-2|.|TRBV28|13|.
TGTGCCAGCACCACCGGGACAAACTATGGCTACACCTTC
CASTTGTNYGYTF
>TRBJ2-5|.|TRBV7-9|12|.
TGTTCCAGCAGCTACCAGGGGGAGACCCAGTACTTC
CSSSYQGETQYF
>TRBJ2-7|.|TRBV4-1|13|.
TGCGCCAGCAGCCAAGATAACAGCTACGAGCAGTACTTC
CASSQDNSYEQYF
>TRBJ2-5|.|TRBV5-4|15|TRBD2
TGTGCCAGCAGCCAGGCCCCCGCGGGGGATGAGACCCAGTACTTC
CASSQAPAGDETQYF
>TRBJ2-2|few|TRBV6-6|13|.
TGTGCCAGCAGTCCCCCCCCGACCGGGGAGCTGTTTTTT
CASSPPPTGELFF
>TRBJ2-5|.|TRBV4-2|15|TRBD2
TGTGCCAGCAGCCAAGCGAATTTGGGGGGGGAGACCCAGTACTTC
CASSQANLGGETQYF
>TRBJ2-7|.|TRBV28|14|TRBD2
TGTGCCAGCAGCCTGGCGACTAGCAGGTACGAGCAGTACTTC
CASSLATSRYEQYF
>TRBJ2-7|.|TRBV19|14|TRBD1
TGTGCCAGTAGGGCGGGACAGGGAAGCTACGAGCAGTACTTC
CASRAGQGSYEQYF
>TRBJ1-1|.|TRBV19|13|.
TGTGCCAGTAGTATTTACAGAGACCCTGAAGCTTTCTTT
CASSIYRDPEAFF
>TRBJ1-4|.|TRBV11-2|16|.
TGTGCCAGCAGCAGCTTAAAATCAGGGGTAGAGGAAAAACTGTTTTTT
CASSSLKSGVEEKLFF
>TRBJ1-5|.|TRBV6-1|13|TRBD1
TGTGCCAGCCAGGACAGGAGCAATCAGCCCCAGCATTTT
CASQDRSNQPQHF
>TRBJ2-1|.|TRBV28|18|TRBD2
TGTGCCAGCAGTTTAGATAGCGGGAGGGCCGGAACTTACAATGAGCAGTTCTTC
CASSLDSGRAGTYNEQFF
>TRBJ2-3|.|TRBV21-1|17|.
TGTGCCAGCAGCTCAACTCCGACTAGCGGGAGGGCAGATACGCAGTATTTT
CASSSTPTSGRADTQYF
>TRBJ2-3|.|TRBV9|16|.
TGTGCCAGCAGCGTAGACGGCGGGGGCCTCACAGATACGCAGTATTTT
CASSVDGGGLTDTQYF
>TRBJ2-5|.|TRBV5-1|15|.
TGCGCCAGCAGTTGGATGGGACAAACTCAAGAGACCCAGTACTTC
CASSWMGQTQETQYF
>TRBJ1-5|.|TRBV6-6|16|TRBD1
TGTGCCAGCAGTAAAATCCGGGACAGAGACCATCAGCCCCAGCATTTT
CASSKIRDRDHQPQHF
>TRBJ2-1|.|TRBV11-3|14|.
TGTGCCAGCAGCTTTGGGGGGATCTACAATGAGCAGTTCTTC
CASSFGGIYNEQFF
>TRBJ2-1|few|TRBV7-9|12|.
TGTGCCAGCAGCTTTATTAGCAATGAGCAGTTCTTC
CASSFISNEQFF
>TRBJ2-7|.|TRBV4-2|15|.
TGTGCCAGCAGCCAAGGCCGGGGGGCCATCTACGAGCAGTACTTC
CASSQGRGAIYEQYF
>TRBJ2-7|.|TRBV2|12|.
TGTGCCAGCAGTGGGGAAGGGGCCGAGCAGTACTTC
CASSGEGAEQYF
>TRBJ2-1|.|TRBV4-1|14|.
TGCGCCAGCAGCCAAGATTGGGACACTACTTTGCAGTTCTTC
CASSQDWDTTLQFF
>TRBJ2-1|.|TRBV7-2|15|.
TGTGCCAGCAGCTTAGTAGGGTACGGGAACAATGAGCAGTTCTTC
CASSLVGYGNNEQFF
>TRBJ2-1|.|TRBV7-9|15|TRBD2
TGTGCCAGCAGCTTAGGTAGCGGGGGAAGTAATGAGCAGTTCTTC
CASSLGSGGSNEQFF
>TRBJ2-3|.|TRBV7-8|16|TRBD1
TGTGCCAGCAGCTTACCTTTGACAGGGGACACAGATACGCAGTATTTT
CASSLPLTGDTDTQYF
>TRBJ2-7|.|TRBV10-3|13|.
TGTGCCATCAGTGTAGGACTTATCTACGAGCAGTACTTC
CAISVGLIYEQYF
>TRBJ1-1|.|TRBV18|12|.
TGTGCCAGCTCACAGGGGGAAACTGAAGCTTTCTTT
CASSQGETEAFF
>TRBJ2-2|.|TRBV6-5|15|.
TGTGCCACCAGAACGAGCCCCGAAAACACCGGGGAGCTGTTTTTT
CATRTSPENTGELFF
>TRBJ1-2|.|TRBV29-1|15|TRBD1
TGCAGCGTTGAAGCGATAAGGGACAGGGTAAACGGCTACACCTTC
CSVEAIRDRVNGYTF
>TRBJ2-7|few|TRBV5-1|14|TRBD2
TGCGCCAGCAGCCAGAGCGGGAGTAGATACGAGCAGTACTTC
CASSQSGSRYEQYF
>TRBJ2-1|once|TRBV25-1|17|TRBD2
TGTGCCAGCAGTGAACGTCGGGCTAGCGGGCGGGGGCGGGAGCAGTTCTTC
CASSERRASGRGREQFF
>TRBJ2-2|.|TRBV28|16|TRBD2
TGTGCCAGCAGCCGTAGCGGGCTTGCGAACACCGGGGAGCTGTTTTTT
CASSRSGLANTGELFF
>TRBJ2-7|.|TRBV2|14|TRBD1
TGTGCCAGCAGTGAGGACAGGGGGCCGGACGAGCAGTACTTC
CASSEDRGPDEQYF
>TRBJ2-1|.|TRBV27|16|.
TGTGCCAGCAGTTGGGTTGGGGGGAGCTCCTACAATGAGCAGTTCTTC
CASSWVGGSSYNEQFF
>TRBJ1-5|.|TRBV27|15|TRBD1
TGTGCCAGCAGTTCTCGGGTAGGGGGCCCTCAGCCCCAGCATTTT
CASSSRVGGPQPQHF
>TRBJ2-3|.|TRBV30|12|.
TGTGCCTGGAACCGCAGGCGCGATACGCAGTATTTT
CAWNRRRDTQYF